Reported below is one TCR beta chain. No antigen is known for it. This could be a read error, since a much larger clone is one nucleotide away. This entry belongs to a study of Graves' ophthalmopathy and Graves' hyperthyroidism. Broader study findings: A roughly 83% specificity and around 88% sensitivity were achieved by a 13-signature model that separated ophthalmopathy from stable hyperthyroidism.

The TCR beta CDR3 regions underwent amplification from RNA transcripts. Investigators did first-round RT-PCR with HTBI primers, then second-round multiplex PCR. In TCRdb, the multiplex PCR reads were re-called with MiXCR into one record per CDR3 protein. The sample records a few hundred thousand distinct CDR3 sequences, under 45% being singletons. Germline V gives CDR1 LNHNV, CDR2 YYDKDF (reference sequence). CDR3 length equals 17 residues. Diagnosis used clinical symptoms, serum thyroxine, TRAb, thyroid ultrasound and orbital computed tomography. The TCR originated in an adult man with Graves' hyperthyroidism. The rearrangement joins TRBV15 to TRBJ2-2, with D perhaps assigned TRBD1 or TRBD2 (5 bases each). Sequencing was done on a sample of peripheral blood or thyroid tissue (not recorded which). In DNA, the CDR3 is TGTACCACCAGCAGAGATCGAGGGATTGGGGGCACCGGGGAGCTGTTTTTT. Translated: CTTSRDRGIGGTGELFF.